A selection of T cell receptor beta chains follows, all from one sample in a study of cytomegalovirus exposure and HLA in healthy donors. TCRdb's table, derived via immunoSEQ multiplex PCR, lists solely in-frame clones and lacks some. The sample has about 170,000 clones, 65% to 85% seen once; the top ten hold 4.5% to 5.5%. Material for sequencing was PBMCs. The receptors were sampled from a woman aged 50 to 60 in good health and CMV-seropositive. The CDR3 runs from the conserved cysteine through the conserved F or W. D genes are given only for firm matches. Only part of the rows carry a size: once, few, many, or a class if the clone is expanded.

j_gene: TRBJ2-1
abundance: NA
v_gene: TRBV6-4
d_gene: TRBD2
CDR3nt: TGTGCCAGCAGTGACCTCGGACTAGCGGGAGGGATGCGGTTCTTC
CDR3aa: CASSDLGLAGGMRFF

j_gene: TRBJ1-2
abundance: NA
v_gene: TRBV7-8
d_gene: NA
CDR3nt: TGTGCCAGCAGCTTCGGGGGGCGCATCTATGGCTACACCTTC
CDR3aa: CASSFGGRIYGYTF

j_gene: TRBJ2-7
abundance: NA
v_gene: TRBV6-5
d_gene: NA
CDR3nt: TGTCCCAAGGATGTGGCCGTCTCCCGCGGGTACTTC
CDR3aa: CPKDVAVSRGYF

j_gene: TRBJ2-3
abundance: few
v_gene: TRBV5-1
d_gene: TRBD2
CDR3nt: TGCGCCAGCAGCTTTGGACTAGCGGGGGGGCTCGCAGATACGCAGTATTTT
CDR3aa: CASSFGLAGGLADTQYF

j_gene: TRBJ2-1
abundance: NA
v_gene: TRBV4-1
d_gene: NA
CDR3nt: TGCGCCAGCAGCCGGCTGGACAATGAGCAGTTCTTC
CDR3aa: CASSRLDNEQFF

j_gene: TRBJ2-7
abundance: NA
v_gene: TRBV6-5
d_gene: TRBD2
CDR3nt: TGTGCCAGCAGCAAGACTAGCGGGATAAGCTACGAGCAGTACTTC
CDR3aa: CASSKTSGISYEQYF

j_gene: TRBJ1-2
abundance: once
v_gene: TRBV7-9
d_gene: NA
CDR3nt: TGTGCCAGCAGCTTAGCGGGCAGGTGGTACGGCTACACCTTC
CDR3aa: CASSLAGRWYGYTF

j_gene: TRBJ1-4
abundance: NA
v_gene: TRBV7-8
d_gene: TRBD1
CDR3nt: TGTGCCAGCAGCTTAGCGCCCGGGACAGCCCGGGAAAAACTGTTTTTT
CDR3aa: CASSLAPGTAREKLFF

j_gene: TRBJ1-3
abundance: NA
v_gene: TRBV4-2
d_gene: NA
CDR3nt: TGTGCCAGCAGCCAGATGGACGGGAAAAACACCATATATTTT
CDR3aa: CASSQMDGKNTIYF

j_gene: TRBJ2-7
abundance: NA
v_gene: TRBV7-2
d_gene: TRBD2
CDR3nt: TGTGCCAGCACCCCATTAGCGGGATGGGAGCAGTACTTC
CDR3aa: CASTPLAGWEQYF

j_gene: TRBJ2-5
abundance: NA
v_gene: TRBV25-1
d_gene: NA
CDR3nt: TGTGCCCGGTCGGAACAGGTACAAGAGACCCAGTACTTC
CDR3aa: CARSEQVQETQYF

j_gene: TRBJ2-3
abundance: few
v_gene: TRBV19
d_gene: NA
CDR3nt: TGTGCCAGTAAATCGCCCACTAGCACAGATACGCAGTATTTT
CDR3aa: CASKSPTSTDTQYF

j_gene: TRBJ1-2
abundance: NA
v_gene: TRBV19
d_gene: TRBD1
CDR3nt: TGTGCCAGTAACTATCCCGGGACAGCCTATGGCTACACCTTC
CDR3aa: CASNYPGTAYGYTF

j_gene: TRBJ2-1
abundance: NA
v_gene: TRBV7-9
d_gene: TRBD1
CDR3nt: TGTTCCAGCAGCGCCAGGGGGTGGACAGGGGCAAATGAGCAGTTCTTC
CDR3aa: CSSSARGWTGANEQFF

j_gene: TRBJ2-3
abundance: NA
v_gene: TRBV9
d_gene: NA
CDR3nt: TGTGCCAGCAGCGCAAAACGTAGTCCAGATACGCAGTATTTT
CDR3aa: CASSAKRSPDTQYF

j_gene: TRBJ2-1
abundance: NA
v_gene: TRBV19
d_gene: TRBD2
CDR3nt: TGTGCCAGTAGTATTTCCCCTAGCGGGGGTGAGCAGTTCTTC
CDR3aa: CASSISPSGGEQFF

j_gene: TRBJ2-7
abundance: NA
v_gene: TRBV19
d_gene: NA
CDR3nt: TGTGCCAGTAGTATATATGTAGGACAGTCTTACGAGCAGTACTTC
CDR3aa: CASSIYVGQSYEQYF